Shown below are 18 T cell receptor beta chains from a single sample sequenced in a study of post-analysis software for immune sequencing data. Findings and caveats of the study: Among roughly five TRBV segments more frequent in patients than controls were TRBV5-6, TRBV5-1 and TRBV20-1.

Their antigens remain unidentified. The TCR beta cDNA libraries carried unique molecular identifiers. TCRdb ran MiXCR on the PCR reads and lists one entry per CDR3 protein. The data show a few hundred thousand distinct CDR3 sequences, roughly 45% seen once. Specimen: blood. These receptors were obtained from a girl aged 5 to 17 with multiple sclerosis.

The chain joins TRBV7-9 to TRBJ1-1; 8 positions match TRBD1. Germline CDR1 and CDR2: SEHNR and FQNEAQ (reference sequence). The CDR3 contains 15 residues. V lost 2 bases, J lost 3 bases, and 5 bases stayed unmatched. The CDR3 protein is CASSLIATGDTEAFF. The CDR3 nucleotides are TGTGCCAGCAGCTTAATTGCGACAGGGGACACTGAAGCTTTCTTT.

This rearrangement joins TRBV5-1 to TRBJ2-1; perhaps TRBD2 as D (5 bases). Germline V gene data show CDR1 as SGHRS and CDR2 as YFSETQ. The ends were cut back, 4 bases at V and 4 bases at J, with 12 bases in the middle. This CDR3 contains 14 residues. In DNA form, the CDR3 reads TGCGCCAGCAGCGAACCGGGGTCTTACAATGAGCAGTTCTTC. It is translated as CASSEPGSYNEQFF.

The V gene is TRBV27, the J gene TRBJ2-3; D is undetermined. This CDR3 has 14 residues. From germline, CDR1 is MNHEY and CDR2 SMNVEV (reference sequence). Trimming pared 5 bases from V and 0 bases from J, leaving 9 bases between. CDR3 sequence (DNA): TGTGCCAGCAGTCGGACGGACAGCACAGATACGCAGTATTTT. The encoded protein is CASSRTDSTDTQYF.

This clonotype was observed a handful of times. The V gene is TRBV25-1, the J gene TRBJ2-1, with D perhaps TRBD1 (6 bases). The CDR3 covers 16 residues. The germline gives CDR1 MGHDK, CDR2 SYGVNS. The V end lost 0 bases, the J end lost 1 base, and 10 bases lay between the germline ends. The CDR3 sequence is CASSEYRGASYNEQFF. The CDR3, as DNA: TGTGCCAGCAGTGAATACAGGGGCGCGTCCTACAATGAGCAGTTCTTC.

CDR3 loop: CASSLSTNTEAFF. The CDR3 DNA sequence: TGTGCCAGCAGTTTATCGACTAACACTGAAGCTTTCTTT. The gene calls are TRBV27 and TRBJ1-1; D not certain. The V gene lost 0 bases and the J gene lost 2 bases, with 4 bases spanning the gap. The CDR3 sequence is 13 residues long. CDR1 and CDR2 (germline): MNHEY, SMNVEV (reference sequence).

DNA for the CDR3: TGTGCCAGCAGTTTCGTGGCTAGTTGGCATGAGCAGTTCTTC. Amino acid sequence: CASSFVASWHEQFF. This rearrangement joins TRBV12-3 or TRBV12-4 to TRBJ2-1; D is unclear. Trimming left V 3 bases short and J 8 bases short, with 14 bases between. There are 14 residues in the CDR3.

In its sample, this clonotype was seen a few times. The chain couples TRBV29-1 to TRBJ2-1; 13 bases are shared with TRBD2. Germline CDR1 SQVTM, CDR2 ANQGSEA. J gave up 2 bases and V 7 bases, and 2 bases lay outside the gene matches. This CDR3 spans 14 amino acids. CDR3 residues: CSAGTSGAYNEQFF. The DNA of the CDR3 is TGCAGCGCCGGGACTAGCGGGGCCTACAATGAGCAGTTCTTC.

This clonotype was picked up a small number of times. The chain employs TRBV20-1 and TRBJ1-4, with D hard to call. Per the germline V gene, CDR1 is DFQATT and CDR2 is SNEGSKA (reference sequence). V lost 5 bases to trimming and J lost 7 bases, with 8 bases between them. This CDR3 region has 11 residues. The CDR3, as DNA: TGCAGTGCTGGTCCCGGTGAAAAACTGTTTTTT. Residues: CSAGPGEKLFF.

With respect to this clonotype: Its ends do not fully match the called genes, so a read error is possible. V usage is TRBV28 and J usage is TRBJ2-1; TRBD2 matches 10 bases. Germline V CDR1 and CDR2: MDHEN, SYDVKM. The CDR3 runs to 18 residues. In DNA, the CDR3 is TGTGCTAGCAGTTTCTTTTCGGGGCTAGCGGGAGTTTCTAATGAGCAGTTCTTC. It translates to CASSFFSGLAGVSNEQFF. Full variable domain (remainder filled in from reference TRBV28 and TRBJ2-1): DVKVTQSSRYLVKRTGEKVFLECVQDMDHENMFWYRQDPGLGLRLIYFSYDVKMKEKGDIPEGYSVSREKKERFSLILESASTNQTSMYLCASSFFSGLAGVSNEQFFGPGTRLTVL.

This chain joins TRBV29-1 and TRBJ2-7; 8 bases map to TRBD2. After removal of 0 bases from V and 0 bases from J, the junction contained 4 bases not matched to a gene. CDR1 and CDR2 (germline): SQVTM, ANQGSEA. This CDR3 has 15 amino acids. CDR3 region: CSVEDRGGISYEQYF. The DNA of the CDR3 is TGCAGCGTTGAAGATCGGGGGGGGATCTCCTACGAGCAGTACTTC.

The CDR3 nucleotides read TGTGCCAGCTCACCATTGACAGGGAGCCATGAGCAGTTCTTC. It specifies CASSPLTGSHEQFF. V usage is TRBV18 and J usage is TRBJ2-1; the match to TRBD1 covers 7 bases. This CDR3 contains 14 residues. Per germline, CDR1 KGHSH and CDR2 LQKENI. V shed 2 bases and J 8 bases; nucleotides not matched to a gene: 6. The whole variable domain, remainder taken from reference TRBV18 and TRBJ2-1, is NAGVMQNPRHLVRRRGQEARLRCSPMKGHSHVYWYRQLPEEGLKFMVYLQKENIIDESGMPKERFSAEFPKEGPSILRIQQVVRGDSAAYFCASSPLTGSHEQFFGPGTRLTVL.

J is TRBJ2-1 and V is TRBV5-1; 7 bases match TRBD2. Germline trimming cut 3 bases from V and 5 bases from J; bases unmatched to any gene: 5. The CDR3 sequence is 14 residues long. Germline V lookup: CDR1 SGHRS, CDR2 YFSETQ. CDR3 loop: CASSSGLVNNEQFF. CDR3 sequence (DNA): TGCGCCAGCAGCTCAGGACTAGTAAACAATGAGCAGTTCTTC.

The V call is TRBV10-3, the J call TRBJ1-1; no definite D call. Germline V CDR1 and CDR2: ENHRY, SYGVKD. The CDR3 loop spans 13 amino acids. V lost 0 bases, J lost 9 bases, and 11 bases lay in between. CDR3 protein: CAISESSSRQAFF. In DNA, the CDR3 is TGTGCCATCAGTGAGTCAAGTTCCAGGCAAGCTTTCTTT.

This clonotype was seen a handful of times. The rearrangement joins TRBV2 to TRBJ2-1, with D hard to call. The germline V gene encodes CDR1 SNHLY and CDR2 FYNNEI. This CDR3 has 13 amino acids. Deletions cut 6 bases from V and 5 bases from J, with 11 bases between. CDR3 coding DNA: TGTGCCAGCAGGGAACGGCGAGACAATGAGCAGTTCTTC. Translation: CASRERRDNEQFF.

The gene calls are TRBV12-3 or TRBV12-4 and TRBJ1-2; D is unclear. Trimming left V 8 bases short and J 8 bases short, with 18 bases between. This CDR3 is built from 13 residues. In nucleotides, the CDR3 is TGTGCCAGCGCAGGCCCTGGATCGGGGGGCTACACCTTC. Translating gives CASAGPGSGGYTF.

This clonotype has just a few counts. The rearrangement links TRBV12-3 or TRBV12-4 to TRBJ1-2; tentative D call: TRBD1 (5 bases). V lost 3 bases, J lost 3 bases, and 8 bases lay in between. The CDR3 spans 13 residues. The CDR3 protein is CASSFQGDYGYTF. CDR3 DNA sequence: TGTGCCAGCAGTTTCCAGGGAGACTATGGCTACACCTTC.

This chain joins TRBV20-1 and TRBJ2-1; the D is unclear. This CDR3 is 14 amino acids long. Germline V CDR1 and CDR2: DFQATT, SNEGSKA (reference sequence). V was cut by 0 bases and J by 2 bases, with 8 bases left in between. Here the CDR3 reads CSARDLVTYNEQFF. DNA for the CDR3: TGCAGTGCTAGAGATCTCGTGACCTACAATGAGCAGTTCTTC.

The chain's CDR3 is CASETGSTDTQYF. CDR3 DNA sequence: TGTGCCAGCGAGACAGGTAGCACAGATACGCAGTATTTT. The genes are TRBV28 and TRBJ2-3; possible D gene TRBD1, 6 bases. V lost 8 bases and J 0 bases, leaving 9 bases between the germline ends. Germline values: CDR1 MDHEN, CDR2 SYDVKM. The CDR3 has 13 residues.